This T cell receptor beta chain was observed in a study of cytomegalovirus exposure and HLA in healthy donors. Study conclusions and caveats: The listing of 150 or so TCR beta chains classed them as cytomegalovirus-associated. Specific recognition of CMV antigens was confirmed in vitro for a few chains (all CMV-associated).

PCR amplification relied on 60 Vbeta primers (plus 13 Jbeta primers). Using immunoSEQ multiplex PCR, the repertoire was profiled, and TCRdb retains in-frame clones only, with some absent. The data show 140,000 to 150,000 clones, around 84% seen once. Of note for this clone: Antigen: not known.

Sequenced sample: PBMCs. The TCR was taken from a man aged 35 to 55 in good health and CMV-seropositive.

CDR3 DNA sequence: TGCGCCAGCAGCCAATCTGACTTATACAATGAGCAGTTCTTC. Translated: CASSQSDLYNEQFF. V usage is TRBV4-1 and J usage is TRBJ2-1; D unclear. There are 14 residues in the CDR3. Germline V gives CDR1 MGHRA, CDR2 YSYEKL. Trimming removed 2 bases at V and 4 bases at J, with 9 bases between.